The 30 T cell receptor beta chains listed next were all sequenced from one sample in a study of T cells in Graves' hyperthyroidism and ophthalmopathy. Amplification targeted TCR beta CDR3 regions from RNA transcripts. TCR CDR3 regions were first amplified by RT-PCR with HTBI primers. TCRdb fed the multiplex PCR reads into MiXCR, producing one record per CDR3 protein. The sample consists of about 360,000 distinct CDR3 sequences, over 10% of them appearing once. The material sequenced was blood. These receptors all stem from a young woman with Graves' hyperthyroidism.

This clonotype was seen only a few times. The rearrangement links TRBV9 to TRBJ1-4; D unresolved. There are 13 residues in the CDR3. Germline values: CDR1 SGDLS, CDR2 YYNGEE. Deletions cut 4 bases from V and 10 bases from J, with 14 bases between. The CDR3 loop reads CASSLRTSGKLFF. The CDR3 DNA reads TGTGCCAGCAGCCTTCGGACCAGCGGAAAACTGTTTTTT. The entire variable domain, with the rest obtained from reference TRBV9 and TRBJ1-4, is as follows: DSGVTQTPKHLITATGQRVTLRCSPRSGDLSVYWYQQSLDQGLQFLIQYYNGEERAKGNILERFSAQQFPDLHSELNLSSLELGDSALYFCASSLRTSGKLFFGSGTQLSVL.

This clonotype has ten or more counts. The V call is TRBV6-2 or TRBV6-3, the J call TRBJ2-7; D is undetermined. CDR1 is MNHEY, CDR2 SVGEGT, per germline. V lost 9 bases to trimming and J lost 2 bases, with 8 bases between them. The length of the CDR3 is 11 residues. CDR3 sequence: CASDGAYEQYF. As DNA, the CDR3 is TGTGCCAGTGACGGAGCCTACGAGCAGTACTTC.

This clonotype was detected ten times or more. This chain links TRBV9 with TRBJ1-5; D remains unclear. Trimming took 7 bases from V and 2 from J, leaving 7 bases between them. Germline V gives CDR1 SGDLS, CDR2 YYNGEE. CDR3 length equals 12 residues. DNA of the CDR3: TGTGCCAGCGGCCCAGGCAATCAGCCCCAGCATTTT. As protein: CASGPGNQPQHF.

This clonotype was seen repeatedly, ten times or more. The chain combines TRBV7-9 with TRBJ2-1, with D perhaps assigned TRBD1 or TRBD2 (5 bases each). V was trimmed by 5 bases and J by 6 bases, leaving 20 bases between them. Germline V gene sequence: CDR1 SEHNR, CDR2 FQNEAQ (reference sequence). The CDR3 is 16 residues long. The CDR3 DNA is TGTGCCAGCAGCCGTATACGGGACCATGGTTTCAATGAGCAGTTCTTC. Translated: CASSRIRDHGFNEQFF.

In this sample, this clonotype turned up many times. The V and J genes are TRBV13 and TRBJ1-1, with D uncertain. Between the trimmed V and J ends, which lost 7 bases and 0 bases, there was a span of 12 bases. CDR1 PRHDT and CDR2 FYEKMQ come from the germline V gene (reference sequence). CDR3 length: 14 residues. The CDR3 DNA reads TGTGCCAGCACCCTTGGGATCCTGAACACTGAAGCTTTCTTT. It translates to CASTLGILNTEAFF.

This clonotype turned up a few times. This chain joins TRBV15 and TRBJ1-5; D call uncertain. The CDR3 is 13 amino acids. The V and J ends lost 3 bases and 4 bases respectively, with 7 bases between them. Germline CDR1 reads LNHNV; CDR2 reads YYDKDF (reference sequence). CDR3 nucleotides: TGTGCCACCAGCAGGGCCCTTAATCAGCCCCAGCATTTT. Protein: CATSRALNQPQHF.

Ten or more counts support this clonotype. CDR3 sequence reads: CASSDNYRGLGYTF. The DNA of the CDR3 is TGTGCCAGCAGTGACAATTACAGGGGGCTAGGCTACACCTTC. V is TRBV2 and J is TRBJ1-2; 9 bases fit TRBD1. Germline V gives CDR1 SNHLY, CDR2 FYNNEI. The CDR3 contains 14 residues. The V gene end was trimmed by 3 bases and the J gene end by 8 bases; junction bases not matched to a gene: 7.

Details on this clonotype: This may come from a read error, since a much larger clone is one base off. This rearrangement joins TRBV2 to TRBJ1-4; a possible D gene is TRBD1 (5 bases). CDR1 SNHLY and CDR2 FYNNEI come from the germline V gene. The CDR3 contains 14 residues. V was shortened by 6 bases and J by 4 bases, with 12 bases between the two germline ends. CDR3 in DNA: TGTGCCAGCAGGACGGCAGGGAGTAATGAAAAACTGTTTTTT. This gives the protein CASRTAGSNEKLFF. Full variable domain (remainder filled in from reference TRBV2 and TRBJ1-4): EPEVTQTPSHQVTQMGQEVILRCVPISNHLYFYWYRQILGQKVEFLVSFYNNEISEKSEIFDDQFSVERPDGSNFTLKIRSTKLEDSAMYFCASRTAGSNEKLFFGSGTQLSVL.

This chain uses TRBV6-1 with TRBJ2-7, with 8 bases that match TRBD2. This CDR3 is built from 13 residues. The V and J ends lost 5 bases and 4 bases, in that order; junction bases with no gene match: 4. CDR1 is MNHNS, CDR2 SASEGT, per germline. CDR3 DNA: TGTGCCAGCAGTAGTCTAGCGGGTTACGAGCAGTACTTC. It yields the protein CASSSLAGYEQYF.

This clonotype was detected ten times or more. This chain connects TRBV12-3 or TRBV12-4 to TRBJ2-3; 8 bases match TRBD2. V was clipped by 5 bases and J by 3 bases; unmatched bases: 19. CDR3 length: 19 amino acids. The CDR3 nucleotides read TGTGCCAGCAGTGCTCCGCTGCCTCAGCGGGAGAGATTAACAGATACGCAGTATTTT. Encoded protein: CASSAPLPQRERLTDTQYF.

This clonotype was counted many times. This chain connects TRBV6-1 to TRBJ1-6; D unresolved. This CDR3 has 15 residues. The germline CDR1 and CDR2 sequences are MNHNS and SASEGT. Trimming removed 6 bases from V and 7 bases from J, with 16 bases in between. CDR3 loop: CASSPNIGENSPLHF. CDR3 sequence (DNA): TGTGCCAGCAGCCCCAACATAGGCGAGAATTCACCCCTCCACTTT.

The chain uses TRBV13 and TRBJ2-2; TRBD1 is a possible D gene (6 bases). CDR3 size: 15 residues. CDR1 and CDR2 (germline): PRHDT, FYEKMQ (reference sequence). Deletions cut 0 bases from V and 4 bases from J, with 9 bases between. CDR3 protein: CASSLGFRGTGELFF. As DNA, the CDR3 is TGTGCCAGCAGCTTAGGTTTCAGGGGCACCGGGGAGCTGTTTTTT. Variable domain in full (rest from reference TRBV13 and TRBJ2-2): AAGVIQSPRHLIKEKRETATLKCYPIPRHDTVYWYQQGPGQDPQFLISFYEKMQSDKGSIPDRFSAQQFSDYHSELNMSSLELGDSALYFCASSLGFRGTGELFFGEGSRLTVL.

This clonotype was recorded many times. The gene calls are TRBV7-9 and TRBJ2-1; 8 nucleotides agree with TRBD2. The V gene end was trimmed by 8 bases and the J gene end by 6 bases; junction bases not matched to a gene: 12. The germline V gene encodes CDR1 SEHNR and CDR2 FQNEAQ (reference sequence). The CDR3 sequence is 15 residues long. The CDR3 here is CASARSGSRSNEQFF. In DNA, the CDR3 is TGTGCCAGCGCCAGGAGCGGGAGTAGGAGCAATGAGCAGTTCTTC.

On this clonotype itself: This sequence may be a read error, since a much larger clone differs from it by one base. This chain connects TRBV24-1 to TRBJ1-6; D is unclear. The CDR3 consists of 14 residues. The germline V gene encodes CDR1 KGHDR and CDR2 SFDVKD. Trimming removed 5 bases at V and 7 bases at J, with 11 bases between. The CDR3 sequence: CATSAGRPNSPLHF. CDR3 DNA: TGTGCCACCAGTGCGGGCCGACCAAATTCACCCCTCCACTTT.

The genes are TRBV5-1 and TRBJ2-1; TRBD1 matches at 7 bases. V trimming: 0 bases; J trimming: 3 bases; junction bases outside the gene matches: 12. Germline assignment: CDR1 SGHRS and CDR2 YFSETQ. The CDR3 has 18 residues. The CDR3 DNA reads as TGCGCCAGCAGCTTGGCCCCCTTCCAGGGGGATTTCTACAATGAGCAGTTCTTC. Its protein is CASSLAPFQGDFYNEQFF.

This clonotype was detected ten times or more. This chain uses TRBV20-1 with TRBJ2-7; 8 positions agree with TRBD1. Germline trimming cut 1 base from V and 4 bases from J; bases unmatched to any gene: 3. CDR3 length: 13 residues. Looked up from germline, CDR1 is DFQATT and CDR2 is SNEGSKA (reference sequence). The CDR3 spells CSARGTGIYEQYF. As DNA, the CDR3 is TGCAGTGCTAGAGGGACAGGGATTTACGAGCAGTACTTC.

This clonotype has a count of ten or more. The V gene is TRBV11-2, the J gene TRBJ2-5, with TRBD2 as a possible D gene (6 bases). CDR1 and CDR2 (germline): SGHAT, FQNNGV. This CDR3 is built from 14 residues. Trimming took 5 bases from V and 1 from J, leaving 11 bases between them. CDR3 amino acids: CASSQRTIQETQYF. The DNA for the CDR3 is TGTGCCAGCAGCCAAAGGACTATCCAAGAGACCCAGTACTTC. Full variable domain (missing parts from reference TRBV11-2 and TRBJ2-5): EAGVAQSPRYKIIEKRQSVAFWCNPISGHATLYWYQQILGQGPKLLIQFQNNGVVDDSQLPKDRFSAERLKGVDSTLKIQPAKLEDSAVYLCASSQRTIQETQYFGPGTRLLVL.

This clonotype was found many times. The chain joins TRBV11-2 to TRBJ2-7; no firm D call. The CDR3 is 16 amino acids. Germline loops: CDR1 SGHAT, CDR2 FQNNGV. V gave up 0 bases and J gave up 1 base, with 13 bases separating them. The CDR3 protein is CASSLDHMAASYEQYF. CDR3 DNA: TGTGCCAGCAGCTTAGACCACATGGCGGCTTCCTACGAGCAGTACTTC. Full variable domain (remainder filled in from reference TRBV11-2 and TRBJ2-7): EAGVAQSPRYKIIEKRQSVAFWCNPISGHATLYWYQQILGQGPKLLIQFQNNGVVDDSQLPKDRFSAERLKGVDSTLKIQPAKLEDSAVYLCASSLDHMAASYEQYFGPGTRLTVT.

The sample holds many counts of this clonotype. This chain joins TRBV28 and TRBJ1-1; possibly TRBD1 for D (5 bases). This CDR3 spans 13 amino acids. V lost 7 bases to trimming and J lost 0 bases, with 9 bases between them. The germline V gene encodes CDR1 MDHEN and CDR2 SYDVKM. CDR3 coding DNA: TGTGCCAGCATGGGGCAGTTGAACACTGAAGCTTTCTTT. As protein: CASMGQLNTEAFF.

This clonotype appeared many times. The V gene is TRBV20-1, the J gene TRBJ1-3; D call uncertain. Germline V lookup: CDR1 DFQATT, CDR2 SNEGSKA (reference sequence). V gave up 5 bases and J gave up 0 bases, with 23 bases separating them. The CDR3 loop spans 18 amino acids. The DNA of the CDR3 is TGCAGTGCTTTCCGTAACACCCCGGACGGCCGCTCTGGAAACACCATATATTTT. Amino acid sequence: CSAFRNTPDGRSGNTIYF.

Only a few counts were recorded for this clonotype. V gene TRBV11-2 combines with J gene TRBJ1-2; possible D gene TRBD1, 6 bases. The CDR3 is made up of 14 amino acids. V lost 5 bases and J 8 bases, leaving 18 bases between the germline ends. Germline CDR1 and CDR2: SGHAT and FQNNGV. Here the CDR3 reads CASSHGQTIGGYTF. CDR3 coding DNA: TGTGCCAGCAGCCACGGACAGACCATAGGAGGCTACACCTTC.

This clonotype was observed at least ten times. The rearrangement links TRBV6-2 or TRBV6-3 to TRBJ1-2; D gene uncertain. The length of the CDR3 is 15 residues. Germline CDR1 reads MNHEY; CDR2 reads SVGEGT. V shed 1 base and J shed 2 bases, with 11 bases lying between them. CDR3 in DNA: TGTGCCAGCAGTTACTTTCTCGTGGACAACTATGGCTACACCTTC. Protein product: CASSYFLVDNYGYTF.

Details on this clonotype: This may be a read error: a much more frequent sequence differs by one nucleotide. This chain uses TRBV9 with TRBJ2-7; 11 nucleotides agree with TRBD1. CDR3 size: 15 residues. Germline CDR1 is SGDLS and CDR2 is YYNGEE. V shed 4 bases, J shed 2 bases, and the junction held 5 bases outside the gene matches. The CDR3 DNA sequence: TGTGCCAGCAGCATTGGGACAGGGGGGGCCTACGAGCAGTACTTC. Encoded protein: CASSIGTGGAYEQYF.

This clonotype was seen ten or more times. The V gene is TRBV18, the J gene TRBJ2-7, with 10 bases lining up with TRBD2. Per the germline V gene, CDR1 is KGHSH and CDR2 is LQKENI. The ends lost 6 bases at V and 2 bases at J; junction bases unmatched: 7. The CDR3 covers 15 residues. The chain's CDR3 is CASSQSGRGPYEQYF. The CDR3 DNA reads TGTGCCAGCTCTCAAAGCGGGAGGGGACCCTACGAGCAGTACTTC. Drawing the rest from reference TRBV18 and TRBJ2-7, the complete variable domain is NAGVMQNPRHLVRRRGQEARLRCSPMKGHSHVYWYRQLPEEGLKFMVYLQKENIIDESGMPKERFSAEFPKEGPSILRIQQVVRGDSAAYFCASSQSGRGPYEQYFGPGTRLTVT.

In this sample, this clonotype turned up a few times. The chain has TRBV29-1 and TRBJ2-1, with D perhaps matching TRBD1 (5 bases). The V end was cut by 6 bases, the J end by 3 bases, with 12 bases between. The CDR3 consists of 13 residues. Germline CDR1 is SQVTM and CDR2 is ANQGSEA. This CDR3 reads CSVDISGYNEQFF. The CDR3 nucleotides read TGCAGCGTGGACATATCCGGCTACAATGAGCAGTTCTTC.

In this sample, this clonotype turned up many times. The chain couples TRBV12-3 or TRBV12-4 to TRBJ2-3; D gene ambiguous. Between the trimmed V and J ends, which lost 6 bases and 5 bases, there was a span of 12 bases. CDR3 length: 13 amino acids. The CDR3: CASSLSPGDTQYF. DNA for the CDR3: TGTGCCAGCAGCCTTTCGCCAGGAGATACGCAGTATTTT.

The genes are TRBV3-1 and TRBJ2-5, with 7 bases lining up with TRBD2. The CDR3 spans 13 residues. J was trimmed by 3 bases and V by 3 bases; bases with no gene match: 1. Looked up from germline, CDR1 is LGHDT and CDR2 is YNNKEL (reference sequence). CDR3 residues: CASSHGGEETQYF. CDR3 DNA sequence: TGTGCCAGCAGCCATGGGGGGGAAGAGACCCAGTACTTC.

This clonotype was detected many times. The J gene is TRBJ1-3, the V gene TRBV7-2, with D possibly TRBD1 on 5 matching bases. Trimming removed 6 bases from V and 0 bases from J, with 12 bases in between. The CDR3 is 15 residues long. Germline loops: CDR1 SGHTA, CDR2 FQGNSA. The CDR3 protein is CASSPQAYSGNTIYF. CDR3 coding DNA: TGTGCCAGCAGTCCACAGGCCTACTCTGGAAACACCATATATTTT.

Ten or more counts support this clonotype. This chain links TRBV28 with TRBJ1-5; tentatively, D is TRBD1 (6 bases). Germline CDR1 and CDR2: MDHEN and SYDVKM. V was pared by 2 bases and J by 11 bases, with 19 bases between. The CDR3 spans 15 residues. The CDR3 loop reads CASSLVGQTLLSQHF. The CDR3 DNA follows: TGTGCCAGCAGTTTAGTCGGACAGACGCTTCTCTCCCAGCATTTT.

The table lists this clonotype with a few counts. This chain links TRBV9 with TRBJ1-3; D unclear. This CDR3 has 14 amino acids. Germline V gene data show CDR1 as SGDLS and CDR2 as YYNGEE. Trimming removed 10 bases at V and 4 bases at J, with 18 bases between. The CDR3 region has the DNA TGTGCCTCTGCCCTAGCAGGCGCCGGAAACACCATATATTTT. Protein: CASALAGAGNTIYF.